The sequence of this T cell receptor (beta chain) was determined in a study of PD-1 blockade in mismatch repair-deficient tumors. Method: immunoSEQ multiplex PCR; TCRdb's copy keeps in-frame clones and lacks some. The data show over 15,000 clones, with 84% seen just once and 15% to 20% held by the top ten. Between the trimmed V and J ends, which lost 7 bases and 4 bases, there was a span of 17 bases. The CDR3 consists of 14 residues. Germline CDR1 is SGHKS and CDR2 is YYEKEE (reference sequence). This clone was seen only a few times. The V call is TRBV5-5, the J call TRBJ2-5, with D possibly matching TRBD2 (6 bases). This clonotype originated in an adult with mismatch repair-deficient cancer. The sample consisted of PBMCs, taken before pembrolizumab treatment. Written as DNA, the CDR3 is TGTGCCAGCTGCTACTACGGGGGAGGAGAGACCCAGTACTTC. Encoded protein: CASCYYGGGETQYF.